This T cell receptor (beta chain) derives from a study of response to subunit inactivated influenza vaccine. Study observations and caveats: The study's authors posited that every seasonal influenza vaccination enlists few new T cells.

TCRdb reprocessed the RT-PCR reads with MiXCR, giving one entry per CDR3 protein. The sample lists more than 700,000 distinct CDR3 sequences, around 21% occurring once. V gave up 4 bases and J gave up 6 bases, with 19 bases separating them. CDR1 is SEHNR, CDR2 FQNEAQ, per germline (reference sequence). This CDR3 region has 15 residues. Comments on this clonotype: No antigen is known for it.

The chain joins TRBV7-9 to TRBJ2-7; possible D gene TRBD2, 6 bases. The sequencing used PBMCs from blood, collected more than 4 days after vaccination. The TCR comes from a man aged 45-65 years who received an inactivated influenza vaccine. Written as DNA, the CDR3 is TGTGCCAGCAGCTCCAGAGATCTGCCGGAGGGCGAGCAGTACTTC. Residues: CASSSRDLPEGEQYF.